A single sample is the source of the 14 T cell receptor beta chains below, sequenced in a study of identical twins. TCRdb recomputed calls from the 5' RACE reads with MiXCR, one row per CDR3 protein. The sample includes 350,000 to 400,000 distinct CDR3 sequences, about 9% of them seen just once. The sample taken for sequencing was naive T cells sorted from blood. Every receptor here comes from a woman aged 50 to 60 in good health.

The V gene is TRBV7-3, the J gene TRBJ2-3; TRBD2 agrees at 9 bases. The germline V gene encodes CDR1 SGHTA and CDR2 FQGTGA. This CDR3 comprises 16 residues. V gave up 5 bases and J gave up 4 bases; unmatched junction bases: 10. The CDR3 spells CASSPAGGPSADTQYF. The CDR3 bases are TGTGCCAGCAGCCCGGCGGGAGGGCCCTCCGCAGATACGCAGTATTTT.

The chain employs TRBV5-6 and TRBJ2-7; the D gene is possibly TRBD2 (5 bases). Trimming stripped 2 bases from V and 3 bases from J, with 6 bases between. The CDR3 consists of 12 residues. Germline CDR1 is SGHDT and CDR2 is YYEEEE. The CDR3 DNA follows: TGTGCCAGCAGCTTCCGGGGCTACGAGCAGTACTTC. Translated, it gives CASSFRGYEQYF.

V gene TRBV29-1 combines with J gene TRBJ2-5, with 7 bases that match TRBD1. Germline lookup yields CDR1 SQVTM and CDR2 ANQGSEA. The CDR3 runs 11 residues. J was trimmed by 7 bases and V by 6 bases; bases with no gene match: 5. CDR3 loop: CSVRQGGTQYF. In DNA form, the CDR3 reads TGCAGCGTACGACAGGGCGGGACCCAGTACTTC.

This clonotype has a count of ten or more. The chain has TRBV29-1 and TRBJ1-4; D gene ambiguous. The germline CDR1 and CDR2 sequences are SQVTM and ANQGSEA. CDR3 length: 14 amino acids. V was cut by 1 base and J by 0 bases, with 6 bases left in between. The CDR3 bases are TGCAGCGTTGAAGGAACAGCAACTAATGAAAAACTGTTTTTT. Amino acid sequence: CSVEGTATNEKLFF. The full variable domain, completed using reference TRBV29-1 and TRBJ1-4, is SAVISQKPSRDICQRGTSLTIQCQVDSQVTMMFWYRQQPGQSLTLIATANQGSEATYESGFVIDKFPISRPNLTFSTLTVSNMSPEDSSIYLCSVEGTATNEKLFFGSGTQLSVL.

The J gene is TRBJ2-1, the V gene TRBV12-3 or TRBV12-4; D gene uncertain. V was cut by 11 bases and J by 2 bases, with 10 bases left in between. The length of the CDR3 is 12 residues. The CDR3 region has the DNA TGTGCCGGAGCTACGACCTACAATGAGCAGTTCTTC. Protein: CAGATTYNEQFF.

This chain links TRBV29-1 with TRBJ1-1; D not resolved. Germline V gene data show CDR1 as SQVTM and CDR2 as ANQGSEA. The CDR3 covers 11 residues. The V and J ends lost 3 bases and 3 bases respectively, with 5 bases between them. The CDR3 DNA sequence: TGCAGCGTTGAGGGTGACACTGAAGCTTTCTTT. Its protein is CSVEGDTEAFF. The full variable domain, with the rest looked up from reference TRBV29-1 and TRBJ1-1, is SAVISQKPSRDICQRGTSLTIQCQVDSQVTMMFWYRQQPGQSLTLIATANQGSEATYESGFVIDKFPISRPNLTFSTLTVSNMSPEDSSIYLCSVEGDTEAFFGQGTRLTVV.

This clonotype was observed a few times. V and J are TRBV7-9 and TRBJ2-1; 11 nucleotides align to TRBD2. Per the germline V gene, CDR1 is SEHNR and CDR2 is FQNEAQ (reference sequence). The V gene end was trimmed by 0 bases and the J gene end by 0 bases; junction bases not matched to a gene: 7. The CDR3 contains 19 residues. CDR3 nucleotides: TGTGCCAGCAGCTTAGCGGGGACTAGCGGAAAGCTCTCCTACAATGAGCAGTTCTTC. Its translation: CASSLAGTSGKLSYNEQFF. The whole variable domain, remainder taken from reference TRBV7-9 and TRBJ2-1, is DTGVSQNPRHKITKRGQNVTFRCDPISEHNRLYWYRQTLGQGPEFLTYFQNEAQLEKSRLLSDRFSAERPKGSFSTLEIQRTEQGDSAMYLCASSLAGTSGKLSYNEQFFGPGTRLTVL.

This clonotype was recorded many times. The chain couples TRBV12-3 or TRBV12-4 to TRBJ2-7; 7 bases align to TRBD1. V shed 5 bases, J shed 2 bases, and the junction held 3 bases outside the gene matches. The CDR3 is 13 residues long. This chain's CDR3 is CASSKDRTYEQYF. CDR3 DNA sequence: TGTGCCAGCAGTAAGGACAGGACCTACGAGCAGTACTTC.

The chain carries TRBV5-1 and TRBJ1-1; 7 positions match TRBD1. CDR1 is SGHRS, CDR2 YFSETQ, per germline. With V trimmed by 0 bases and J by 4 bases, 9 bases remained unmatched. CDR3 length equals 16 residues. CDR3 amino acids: CASSLAQTGLSTEAFF. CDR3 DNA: TGCGCCAGCAGCTTGGCGCAGACAGGGTTGAGCACTGAAGCTTTCTTT.

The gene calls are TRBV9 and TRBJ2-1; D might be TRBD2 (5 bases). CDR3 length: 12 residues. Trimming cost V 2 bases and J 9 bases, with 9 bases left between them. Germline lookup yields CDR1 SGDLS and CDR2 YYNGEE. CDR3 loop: CASSVAAGEQFF. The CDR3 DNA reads TGTGCCAGCAGCGTTGCCGCGGGTGAGCAGTTCTTC.

CDR3 coding DNA: TGTGCCAGCAGCTTCGAAGGGTTCCACGAGCAGTACTTC. It codes for CASSFEGFHEQYF. J is TRBJ2-7 and V is TRBV5-5; D gene uncertain. V was shortened by 2 bases and J by 5 bases, with 11 bases between the two germline ends. The germline CDR1 and CDR2 sequences are SGHKS and YYEKEE (reference sequence). This CDR3 has 13 amino acids.

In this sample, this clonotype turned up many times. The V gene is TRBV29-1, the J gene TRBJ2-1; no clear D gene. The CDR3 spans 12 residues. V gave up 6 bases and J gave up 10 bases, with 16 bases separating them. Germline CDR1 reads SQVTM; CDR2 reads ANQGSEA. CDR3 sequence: CSVDPSVGEQFF. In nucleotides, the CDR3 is TGCAGCGTGGACCCTTCGGTAGGGGAGCAGTTCTTC.

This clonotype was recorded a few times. CDR3 protein: CASSRTDLYEQYF. The CDR3 DNA is TGTGCCAGCAGCCGGACAGACCTCTACGAGCAGTACTTC. The J gene is TRBJ2-7, the V gene TRBV16, with D perhaps matching TRBD1 (6 bases). The CDR3 contains 13 residues. Germline CDR1 is KGHSY and CDR2 is FQNENV. V was clipped by 4 bases and J by 3 bases, with 10 bases between them.

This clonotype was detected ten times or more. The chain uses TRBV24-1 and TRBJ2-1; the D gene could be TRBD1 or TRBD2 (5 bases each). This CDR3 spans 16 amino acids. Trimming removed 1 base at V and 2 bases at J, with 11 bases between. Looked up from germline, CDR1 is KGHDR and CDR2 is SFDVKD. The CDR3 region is CATSDFTGRAYNEQFF. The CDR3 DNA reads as TGTGCCACCAGTGATTTCACGGGGCGCGCCTACAATGAGCAGTTCTTC.